This T cell receptor beta chain stems from a study of CXCR3-negative and CXCR3-positive naive CD8 T cells. Study background: Across all libraries, TRB reads numbered roughly 140 million, with about 1.5 +/- 0.3 million in each library. Study conclusions and caveats: Diversity proved comparably high across both naive subsets and much lower in memory CD8+ cells. Against CXCR3-negative naive cells, CXCR3-positive naive cells showed more hydrophobic TRB CDR3s. The study found that naive CXCR3-negative and CXCR3-positive cells shared TRBV-TRBJ usage, while memory cells differed.

As concerns this clonotype: Its target is not known.

A CD45RO-CCR7+CD27+CD95- phenotype identified naive CD8+ T cells. 5' RACE with UMI labels generated the TRB cDNA libraries. Reanalyzing the 5' RACE reads, TCRdb keeps one entry per CDR3 protein, without DNA. The sample's table shows approximately 140,000 distinct CDR3 sequences. This TCR derives from a human donor in good health. Some clones in this sample may be carry-over from other donors' samples. Material: naive CXCR3+ CD8+ T cells from blood. Noted subset: CD45RO-CCR7+CD27+CD95- naive CD8+ T cells expressing CXCR3 (TNR3+).

The CDR3 reads CASSQSQRSGGVSYEQYF. J is TRBJ2-7 and V is TRBV3-1; the D gene TCRdb calls, TRBD2, cannot be checked with no DNA. CDR3 size: 18 residues. Per the germline V gene, CDR1 is LGHDT and CDR2 is YNNKEL (reference sequence).